One T cell receptor beta chain is described in this entry. Its antigen is still unknown. One junction end does not reproduce the germline sequence, and a read error may be involved. According to the study, the label for this sample's time point signals: baseline before oral tofacitinib. Lesional scalp punch biopsies and peripheral blood were collected from alopecia areata patients. After PBMCs were isolated by density centrifugation and stained for CD3, CD4 and CD8, a FACSAria was used to sort CD4+ and CD8+ T cells. This sample stems from a study of CD8+ T cells in alopecia areata (dated by TCRdb to between 2017 and 2018). A note on the overall study: Treated patients were enrolled in an open-label pilot trial of oral tofacitinib, 5 to 10 mg twice daily, for moderate-to-severe alopecia areata. High-throughput TCRbeta sequencing was used to examine T cell clonal expansion in alopecia areata in both the C3H/HeJ mouse model and human patients. immunoSEQ multiplex PCR using 35 Vbeta forward primers and 13 Jbeta reverse primers was used to amplify TCRbeta CDR3 regions. Clonality in the scalp was compared among normal scalp (n=4), patchy alopecia areata scalp (n=8), and alopecia totalis/universalis scalp (n=8). Biopsies were taken from tofacitinib-treated patients at baseline and at 4 and 24 weeks of treatment, and a later scalp biopsy was taken in several of the tofacitinib-treated patients. Scalp tissue and sorted CD4+ and CD8+ peripheral blood T cells from patchy and totalis/universalis alopecia areata patients and from healthy controls were covered by human TCRbeta sequencing. Patients received tofacitinib for 6 to 18 months and were then followed off drug for 6 months to check for delayed response and recurrence. RNA was obtained with the PAXgene miRNA kit for fixed scalp, the miRNeasy kit for PBMCs, and the RNeasy kit for mouse skin. What the authors observed across the whole study: Lesional scalp, especially in alopecia totalis/universalis, showed higher clonality and more expanded CD8+ clones than normal scalp, suggesting antigenic drive. Shared TCR sequences between patients were less evident than in mice, which may be partly attributable to HLA diversity in the patient population. Unlike mouse skin, which is dominated by gammadelta T cells, normal human skin has resident alphabeta T cells that are also sequenced, and this complicates analysis of the scalp TCR repertoire.

Library generation was performed with the immunoSEQ multiplex PCR assay. For TCR sequencing, RNA was extracted from every sample and reverse transcribed into cDNA to serve as template. First-strand cDNA was synthesized using SuperScript III with a 2:1 mix of oligo-dT and random hexamers. A synthetic immune receptor repertoire was used to gauge amplification bias, and whatever bias remained was removed computationally. In the source study's methods: Raw reads were preprocessed to remove errors, and CDR3 was defined according to IMGT conventions as the region from the conserved cysteine to phenylalanine. Clonality was calculated as 1 minus Shannon entropy normalized by log2 of the number of productive unique TCRs. CD4 or CD8 identity of scalp clones was inferred by cross-referencing scalp TCRbeta sequences with sorted blood CD4 and CD8 repertoires. Held by TCRdb, this immuneACCESS table contains in-frame sequences only and omits some clones. Under half of the omission traces to an unresolved V gene where checked; the cause of the rest is unknown. V and J calls and clone size are those listed in that table; D and trimming were worked out from the DNA. For this sample the table gives 160,000 or so clones, of which around half were detected only once. The ten largest clones take up approximately 19% of the sample.

The germline V gene (reference sequence) sets CDR1 to SEHNR and CDR2 to FQNEAQ. The CDR3 measures 15 amino acids from cysteine to phenylalanine. Only CDR3 DNA is held: 45 bases, read in frame from base 1. The chain is assembled from TRBV7-9 and TRBJ2-6; the D gene is perhaps TRBD1, from 6 matching bases. The sample in question was CD8+ T cells sorted from blood, obtained at week 0. The receptor's source is a human donor with alopecia areata. Read as DNA, the sequence is TGTGCCAGCAGTTTAGGGGGCTCTGGGGCCAACGTCCTGACTTTC. The encoded protein is CASSLGGSGANVLTF.